This T cell receptor beta chain came from a study of CD8+ T cells in alopecia areata. Study-level information: Using the percentage of affected scalp area, treated patients' severity was scored.

CDR1 is SQVTM, CDR2 ANQGSEA, per germline. The CDR3 extends over 13 amino acids. V lost 6 bases and J lost 2; bases outside the gene matches: 6. The study, taken as a whole, reports: One nonresponder leaves baseline CD8+ expansion's link to response uncertain.

The treatment denotes: oral pan-JAK inhibitor, 5-10 mg twice daily. Researchers took lesional scalp punch biopsies and peripheral blood from people who were alopecia areata patients. This clone has more than one count but fewer than ten. Antigen unknown. Extracted from the samples, RNA was reverse transcribed into cDNA to serve as the sequencing template. Assay: immunoSEQ multiplex PCR; the TCRdb copy retains only in-frame clones and omits some. The sample comprises about 250,000 clones, 60% of which are singletons, and roughly 0.93% rests with the top ten. This specimen consisted of CD4+ T cells sorted from blood, obtained around week 54, from a patient treated with tofacitinib. This rearrangement joins TRBV29-1 to TRBJ1-1; TRBD1 agrees at 7 bases. This receptor was identified in a human donor with alopecia areata. The CDR3 DNA sequence: TGCAGCGTAGGGACAGTATACAACACTGAAGCTTTCTTT. It codes for CSVGTVYNTEAFF.